Following are 32 T cell receptor beta chains from one sample sequenced in a study of cytomegalovirus exposure and HLA in healthy donors. This PCR relied on a set of 60 Vbeta primers and 13 Jbeta primers. Clones were sequenced by immunoSEQ multiplex PCR, and TCRdb holds only the in-frame ones, with some missing. The sample yields around 130,000 clones, roughly 70% seen once. The sequencing input was PBMCs. The receptors stem from a woman in her thirties or forties in good health and CMV-seropositive.

CDR3 in DNA: TGCAGCGTTTCAAATCGGGTACCACCGCCTAACTATGGCTACACCTTC. It yields the protein CSVSNRVPPPNYGYTF. This chain uses TRBV29-1 with TRBJ1-2; D uncertain. This CDR3 contains 16 residues. Per germline, CDR1 SQVTM and CDR2 ANQGSEA. Trimming pared 5 bases from V and 0 bases from J, leaving 19 bases between.

The J gene is TRBJ2-1, the V gene TRBV28; 14 nucleotides match TRBD2. Trimming took 2 bases from V and 4 from J; bases not matched to a gene: 16. CDR3 length: 21 amino acids. The germline CDR1 and CDR2 sequences are MDHEN and SYDVKM. The CDR3 bases are TGTGCCAGCAGTTTACTCAGCTATGGGACTAGCGGGAGTTACTTTTACAATGAGCAGTTCTTC. It codes for CASSLLSYGTSGSYFYNEQFF.

The chain is built from TRBV2 and TRBJ1-4; D gene uncertain. V shed 6 bases and J shed 3 bases, with 17 bases lying between them. This CDR3 has 16 residues. Germline V CDR1 and CDR2: SNHLY, FYNNEI. CDR3 loop: CASSHAGDSANEKLFF. The DNA for the CDR3 is TGTGCCAGCAGCCACGCCGGGGATTCGGCTAATGAAAAACTGTTTTTT.

This clone showed up just a few times. V is TRBV2 and J is TRBJ2-7, with D hard to call. With 6 bases removed from V and 2 bases from J, the gap between germline ends came to 14 bases. The CDR3 extends over 14 amino acids. From germline, CDR1 is SNHLY and CDR2 FYNNEI. The CDR3 DNA follows: TGTGCCAGCAGCCAAGAACCCGGTGCCTACGAGCAGTACTTC. Translation: CASSQEPGAYEQYF.

This clone has more than one count but fewer than ten. The V call is TRBV7-8, the J call TRBJ2-4; D perhaps matches TRBD1 (6 bases). Deletions cut 5 bases from V and 7 bases from J, with 15 bases between. Germline loops: CDR1 SGHVS, CDR2 FQNEAQ. CDR3 length: 14 residues. The CDR3 DNA reads as TGTGCCAGCAGCCTCGGACAGACCAGCAACATTCAGTACTTC. This encodes CASSLGQTSNIQYF. The whole variable domain, remainder taken from reference TRBV7-8 and TRBJ2-4, is GAGVSQSPRYKVAKRGQDVALRCDPISGHVSLFWYQQALGQGPEFLTYFQNEAQLDKSGLPSDRFFAERPEGSVSTLKIQRTQQEDSAVYLCASSLGQTSNIQYFGAGTRLSVL.

The rearrangement links TRBV7-2 to TRBJ1-5; 9 nucleotides agree with TRBD1. Per the germline V gene, CDR1 is SGHTA and CDR2 is FQGNSA. CDR3 size: 15 residues. V lost 5 bases to trimming and J lost 4 bases; unmatched junction nucleotides: 6. This chain's CDR3 is CASSIGTGPNQPQHF. The CDR3, as DNA: TGTGCCAGCAGCATCGGGACAGGGCCAAATCAGCCCCAGCATTTT.

V and J are TRBV12-5 and TRBJ1-1; D gene uncertain. This CDR3 is 15 amino acids long. Trimming stripped 1 base from V and 5 bases from J, with 14 bases between. Germline-derived CDR1 and CDR2 are LGHNT and FRNRAP. This chain's CDR3 is CASGLGGAGITEAFF. CDR3 in DNA: TGTGCTAGTGGTTTGGGTGGAGCGGGAATTACTGAAGCTTTCTTT.

The V gene is TRBV6-5, the J gene TRBJ2-6, with D maybe TRBD1 (5 bases). CDR3 length: 15 residues. V dropped 7 bases and J dropped 0 bases, with 10 bases sitting between them. Germline V gene lookup returns CDR1 MNHEY and CDR2 SVGAGI. DNA for the CDR3: TGTGCCAGCATGGGGCAGAGCTCTGGGGCCAACGTCCTGACTTTC. It translates to CASMGQSSGANVLTF.

The sample holds a few counts of this clone. J is TRBJ2-7 and V is TRBV29-1, with TRBD2 matching 8 bases. The CDR3 totals 16 residues. Germline V gene lookup returns CDR1 SQVTM and CDR2 ANQGSEA. The CDR3 region is CLREGSLPATLYEQYF. Here the CDR3 DNA reads TGCCTCCGGGAGGGTTCTTTACCCGCTACCCTCTACGAGCAGTACTTC.

The table lists this clone with a count of one. This chain joins TRBV9 and TRBJ2-1, with D possibly being TRBD2 (6 bases). The CDR3 has 16 residues. Germline CDR1 and CDR2: SGDLS and YYNGEE. The V end lost 1 base, the J end lost 2 bases, and 13 bases lay between the germline ends. The CDR3 reads CASSVMMSSAYNEQFF. The CDR3 DNA sequence: TGTGCCAGCAGCGTAATGATGTCTAGCGCCTACAATGAGCAGTTCTTC.

The chain links TRBV9 to TRBJ2-4; the match to TRBD2 covers 11 bases. The CDR3 sequence is 17 residues long. V dropped 0 bases and J dropped 3; count of bases not matched to a gene: 5. Germline CDR1 reads SGDLS; CDR2 reads YYNGEE. The CDR3 DNA follows: TGTGCCAGCAGCGTAGGACTAGCGGGAACGGGCAAAAACATTCAGTACTTC. This codes for CASSVGLAGTGKNIQYF.

This clone has more than one count but fewer than ten. The rearrangement uses TRBV18 and TRBJ2-5; the match to TRBD1 covers 7 bases. The CDR3 contains 13 residues. V was pared by 6 bases and J by 2 bases, with 3 bases of the junction left unmatched. Looked up from germline, CDR1 is KGHSH and CDR2 is LQKENI. The CDR3 region has the DNA TGTGCCAGCTCTCGGGACAGACAAGAGACCCAGTACTTC. Its translation is CASSRDRQETQYF. The entire variable domain, with the rest obtained from reference TRBV18 and TRBJ2-5, is as follows: NAGVMQNPRHLVRRRGQEARLRCSPMKGHSHVYWYRQLPEEGLKFMVYLQKENIIDESGMPKERFSAEFPKEGPSILRIQQVVRGDSAAYFCASSRDRQETQYFGPGTRLLVL.

The rearrangement uses TRBV29-1 and TRBJ2-7, with 9 bases lining up with TRBD1. The V and J ends lost 4 bases and 2 bases, in that order; junction bases with no gene match: 3. Germline V lookup: CDR1 SQVTM, CDR2 ANQGSEA. The CDR3 is 13 residues long. Written as DNA, the CDR3 is TGCAGCGTTGGGACAGGGGTTCCCTACGAGCAGTACTTC. This codes for CSVGTGVPYEQYF.

V usage is TRBV11-2 and J usage is TRBJ2-7; D is undetermined. This CDR3 region has 13 residues. Germline CDR1 and CDR2: SGHAT and FQNNGV. V was pared by 0 bases and J by 4 bases, with 7 bases between. DNA of the CDR3: TGTGCCAGCAGCTTAGATCACATTTACGAGCAGTACTTC. Translating it yields CASSLDHIYEQYF.

The chain employs TRBV18 and TRBJ1-4; 8 nucleotides line up with TRBD1. Per the germline V gene, CDR1 is KGHSH and CDR2 is LQKENI. CDR3 length equals 16 residues. V dropped 0 bases and J dropped 7; count of bases not matched to a gene: 7. For the CDR3, the DNA is TGTGCCAGCTCACCACCGTTTCAGGGGGCATTTGAAAAACTGTTTTTT. It codes for CASSPPFQGAFEKLFF.

The sample holds a few counts of this clone. The chain carries TRBV5-1 and TRBJ2-7, with D perhaps TRBD1 (6 bases). Trimming shortened V by 0 bases and J by 3 bases, and 13 bases separated the two germline ends. There are 15 residues in the CDR3. The germline CDR1 and CDR2 sequences are SGHRS and YFSETQ. CDR3 in DNA: TGCGCCAGCAGCTTGGCCACAGGGAACATCTACGAGCAGTACTTC. It translates to CASSLATGNIYEQYF.

The chain couples TRBV5-4 to TRBJ1-6; TRBD1 is a possible D gene (5 bases). The CDR3 contains 15 residues. Germline CDR1 SGHNT, CDR2 YYREEE (reference sequence). V was pared by 0 bases and J by 7 bases, with 11 bases between. CDR3 sequence reads: CASSLDRMGNSPLHF. The CDR3 DNA reads TGTGCCAGCAGCTTGGACAGGATGGGGAATTCACCCCTCCACTTT.

V gene TRBV5-1 combines with J gene TRBJ2-5; 10 positions agree with TRBD1. This CDR3 region has 16 residues. Germline lookup yields CDR1 SGHRS and CDR2 YFSETQ. The V segment lost 4 bases and the J segment 1 base; nucleotides outside the gene matches: 7. CDR3 bases: TGCGCCAGCAGCCAGAGGACAGGGGGGTTCCAAGAGACCCAGTACTTC. Residues: CASSQRTGGFQETQYF.

The rearrangement joins TRBV10-3 to TRBJ2-7, with D perhaps TRBD1 (6 bases). The V end lost 4 bases, the J end lost 5 bases, and 12 bases lay between the germline ends. CDR3 length equals 13 residues. Germline-derived CDR1 and CDR2 are ENHRY and SYGVKD. The CDR3 sequence is CAISVNRDNEQYF. In nucleotides, the CDR3 is TGTGCCATCAGTGTAAACAGGGACAACGAGCAGTACTTC.

The gene calls are TRBV28 and TRBJ2-2, with 10 positions matching TRBD2. CDR1 is MDHEN and CDR2 is SYDVKM in the germline V gene. The CDR3 sequence is 15 residues long. Trimming at V came to 5 bases and at J to 6 bases, leaving 6 bases not matched to a gene. The DNA for the CDR3 is TGTGCCAGCAGTGCCGTAGCGGGAGGCGCCGGGGAGCTGTTTTTT. Residues: CASSAVAGGAGELFF. The variable domain in full, completed from reference TRBV28 and TRBJ2-2, reads DVKVTQSSRYLVKRTGEKVFLECVQDMDHENMFWYRQDPGLGLRLIYFSYDVKMKEKGDIPEGYSVSREKKERFSLILESASTNQTSMYLCASSAVAGGAGELFFGEGSRLTVL.

The chain uses TRBV6-6 and TRBJ2-5; 7 positions match TRBD2. Trimming cost V 5 bases and J 7 bases; bases outside gene matches: 1. CDR3 length equals 11 residues. The germline V gene encodes CDR1 MNHNY and CDR2 SVGAGI (reference sequence). The CDR3: CASSREGTQYF. The CDR3 nucleotides read TGTGCCAGCAGTAGGGAGGGGACCCAGTACTTC.

This clone was seen a handful of times. The J gene is TRBJ1-1, the V gene TRBV27; D may be TRBD1 (5 bases). Trimming pared 5 bases from V and 4 bases from J, leaving 17 bases between. The germline CDR1 and CDR2 sequences are MNHEY and SMNVEV (reference sequence). The CDR3 spans 15 residues. This CDR3 is CASSPPWGRGTEAFF. In DNA form, the CDR3 reads TGTGCCAGCAGTCCCCCTTGGGGGAGGGGCACTGAAGCTTTCTTT.

The chain links TRBV30 to TRBJ1-2; D is uncertain. The germline V gene has CDR1 GTSNPN and CDR2 SVGIG (reference sequence). The CDR3 has 13 amino acids. Trimming pared 3 bases from V and 3 bases from J, leaving 11 bases between. CDR3 sequence reads: CAWSQRVDYGYTF. CDR3 DNA sequence: TGTGCCTGGAGCCAAAGAGTCGACTATGGCTACACCTTC.

The CDR3 sequence is CASSSRPGQGPEQYF. CDR3 bases: TGTGCCAGCAGCTCCCGGCCGGGACAGGGACCCGAGCAGTACTTC. V is TRBV13 and J is TRBJ2-7; 9 bases align to TRBD1. Germline CDR1 PRHDT, CDR2 FYEKMQ (reference sequence). J lost 6 bases, V lost 4 bases, and 10 bases had no gene match. CDR3 length: 15 residues.

The chain is built from TRBV7-2 and TRBJ2-1; D unresolved. The CDR3 contains 14 residues. Germline V gives CDR1 SGHTA, CDR2 FQGNSA. V was clipped by 7 bases and J by 9 bases, with 19 bases between them. CDR3 amino acids: CASTSVLGVGEQFF. The CDR3 DNA is TGTGCCAGCACCTCTGTTTTAGGAGTGGGTGAGCAGTTCTTC.

The chain has TRBV28 and TRBJ1-4, with 9 positions matching TRBD1. The V and J ends lost 4 bases and 4 bases, in that order; junction bases with no gene match: 4. The CDR3 extends over 15 amino acids. CDR1 MDHEN and CDR2 SYDVKM come from the germline V gene. CDR3 sequence reads: CASSYPGQGNEKLFF. CDR3 bases: TGTGCCAGCAGTTATCCGGGACAGGGTAATGAAAAACTGTTTTTT.

This clone was seen a handful of times. V is TRBV6-5 and J is TRBJ2-3, with D possibly matching TRBD1 (6 bases). V was shortened by 8 bases and J by 4 bases, with 13 bases between the two germline ends. Germline loops: CDR1 MNHEY, CDR2 SVGAGI. The CDR3 has 13 residues. DNA for the CDR3: TGTGCCAGCCTCCACAGGGAAGCAGATACGCAGTATTTT. Its protein is CASLHREADTQYF.

The chain carries TRBV5-4 and TRBJ1-1, with D hard to call. The CDR3 covers 18 residues. The germline V gene has CDR1 SGHNT and CDR2 YYREEE (reference sequence). Trimming took off 4 bases at V and 1 base at J, with 23 bases between the two ends. The CDR3 here is CASSLDGLGWLSNTEAFF. For the CDR3, the DNA is TGTGCCAGCAGCCTGGACGGGTTAGGCTGGTTGTCGAACACTGAAGCTTTCTTT.

This sequence joins TRBV4-1 and TRBJ2-1; no firm D call. The CDR3 contains 15 residues. Trimming removed 1 base from V and 0 bases from J, with 7 bases in between. The V gene's germline CDR1 is MGHRA and CDR2 YSYEKL. CDR3 nucleotides: TGCGCCAGCAGCCAAGCTCTAGTCTCCTACAATGAGCAGTTCTTC. It codes for CASSQALVSYNEQFF.

V is TRBV27 and J is TRBJ2-2; D is perhaps TRBD2 (7 bases). The V gene lost 8 bases and the J gene lost 3 bases, with 10 bases spanning the gap. There are 13 residues in the CDR3. Germline assignment: CDR1 MNHEY and CDR2 SMNVEV (reference sequence). The CDR3 loop is CASGGGHTGELFF. CDR3 DNA: TGTGCCAGCGGGGGGGGGCACACCGGGGAGCTGTTTTTT.

This clone showed up just a few times. The V call is TRBV9, the J call TRBJ2-7; 13 bases are shared with TRBD2. The germline gives CDR1 SGDLS, CDR2 YYNGEE. This CDR3 spans 14 amino acids. The J segment lost 6 bases and the V segment lost 2 bases, leaving 2 bases of the junction unmatched. In nucleotides, the CDR3 is TGTGCCAGCAGCGTGACTAGCGGGAGGTCCGAGCAGTACTTC. It encodes CASSVTSGRSEQYF. The full variable domain, in which reference TRBV9 and TRBJ2-7 provide the parts outside the CDR3, is DSGVTQTPKHLITATGQRVTLRCSPRSGDLSVYWYQQSLDQGLQFLIQYYNGEERAKGNILERFSAQQFPDLHSELNLSSLELGDSALYFCASSVTSGRSEQYFGPGTRLTVT.

The V and J genes are TRBV5-1 and TRBJ2-2, with D possibly TRBD2 on 5 matching bases. There are 16 residues in the CDR3. Looked up from germline, CDR1 is SGHRS and CDR2 is YFSETQ. The V gene lost 0 bases and the J gene lost 0 bases, with 9 bases spanning the gap. CDR3 protein: CASSLALTTNTGELFF. In DNA, the CDR3 is TGCGCCAGCAGCTTGGCCTTGACTACGAACACCGGGGAGCTGTTTTTT.